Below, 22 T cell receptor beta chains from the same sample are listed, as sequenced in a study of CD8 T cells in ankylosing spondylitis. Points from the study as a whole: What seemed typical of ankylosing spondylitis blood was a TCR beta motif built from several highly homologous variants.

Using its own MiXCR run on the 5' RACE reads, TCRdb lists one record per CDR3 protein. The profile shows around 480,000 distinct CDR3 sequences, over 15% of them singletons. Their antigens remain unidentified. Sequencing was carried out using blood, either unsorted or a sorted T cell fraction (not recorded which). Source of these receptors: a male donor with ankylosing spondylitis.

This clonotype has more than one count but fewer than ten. Here the CDR3 reads CASSNFSGVYEQYF. The CDR3 DNA reads TGTGCCAGCAGCAATTTTAGCGGGGTCTACGAGCAGTACTTC. This rearrangement joins TRBV21-1 to TRBJ2-7; TRBD2 was called by the table and not checked on the DNA. TRBV21-1 is a documented pseudogene. The CDR3 spans 14 residues.

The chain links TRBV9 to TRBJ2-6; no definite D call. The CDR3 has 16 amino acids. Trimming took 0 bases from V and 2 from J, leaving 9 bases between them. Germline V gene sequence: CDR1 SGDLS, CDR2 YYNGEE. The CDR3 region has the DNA TGTGCCAGCAGCGTAGGGGTGTTTGCTGGGGCCAACGTCCTGACTTTC. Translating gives CASSVGVFAGANVLTF.

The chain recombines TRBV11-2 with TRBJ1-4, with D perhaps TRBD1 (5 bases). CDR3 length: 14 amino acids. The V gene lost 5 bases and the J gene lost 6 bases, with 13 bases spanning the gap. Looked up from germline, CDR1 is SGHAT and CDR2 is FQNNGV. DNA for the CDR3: TGTGCCAGCAGCACCGGACATTTTTATGAAAAACTGTTTTTT. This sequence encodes CASSTGHFYEKLFF.

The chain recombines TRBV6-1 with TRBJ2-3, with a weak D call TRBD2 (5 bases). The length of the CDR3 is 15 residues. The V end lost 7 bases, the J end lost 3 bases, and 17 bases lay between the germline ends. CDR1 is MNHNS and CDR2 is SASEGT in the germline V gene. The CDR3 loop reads CASTITSGVTDTQYF. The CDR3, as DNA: TGTGCCAGCACCATTACTAGTGGTGTTACAGATACGCAGTATTTT.

This CDR3 is CASSVGREGNNEQFF. CDR3 DNA: TGTGCCAGCAGCGTAGGGCGGGAGGGTAACAATGAGCAGTTCTTC. The V gene is TRBV9, the J gene TRBJ2-1; 9 bases fit TRBD2. The CDR3 totals 15 residues. V lost 0 bases, J lost 5 bases, and 3 bases stayed unmatched. Germline values: CDR1 SGDLS, CDR2 YYNGEE.

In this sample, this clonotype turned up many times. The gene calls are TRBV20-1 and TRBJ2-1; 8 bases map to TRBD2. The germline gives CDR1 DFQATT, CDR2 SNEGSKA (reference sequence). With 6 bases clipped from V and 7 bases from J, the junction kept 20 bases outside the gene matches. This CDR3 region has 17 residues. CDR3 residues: CSAQPPLGSGSGNEQFF. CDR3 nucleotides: TGCAGTGCCCAGCCACCCTTGGGGAGCGGGAGTGGTAATGAGCAGTTCTTC.

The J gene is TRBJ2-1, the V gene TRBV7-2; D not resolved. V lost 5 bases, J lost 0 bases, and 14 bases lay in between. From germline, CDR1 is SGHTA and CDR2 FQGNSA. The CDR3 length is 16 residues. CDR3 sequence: CASSPQAWSSYNEQFF. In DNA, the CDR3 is TGTGCCAGCAGCCCCCAGGCTTGGAGCTCCTACAATGAGCAGTTCTTC.

Written as DNA, the CDR3 is TGTGCCAGCAGTTCTGCCGGGACAGGATCAATGAATGAGCAGTTCTTC. This translates into CASSSAGTGSMNEQFF. This chain joins TRBV27 and TRBJ2-1; 8 bases align to TRBD1. The ends lost 4 bases at V and 7 bases at J; junction bases unmatched: 12. The CDR3 sequence is 16 residues long. Germline V CDR1 and CDR2: MNHEY, SMNVEV (reference sequence).

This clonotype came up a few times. The CDR3 here is CASSTPGARYGYTF. The CDR3 DNA is TGTGCCAGTAGTACCCCCGGAGCTCGCTATGGCTACACCTTC. This chain uses TRBV19 with TRBJ1-2; no reliable D call. The CDR3 runs 14 residues. Between the trimmed V and J ends, which lost 4 bases and 4 bases, there was a span of 13 bases. Germline values: CDR1 LNHDA, CDR2 SQIVND (reference sequence).

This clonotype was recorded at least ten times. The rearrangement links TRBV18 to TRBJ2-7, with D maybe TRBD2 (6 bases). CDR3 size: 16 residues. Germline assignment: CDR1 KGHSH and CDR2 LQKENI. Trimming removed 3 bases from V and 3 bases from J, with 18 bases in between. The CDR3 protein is CASSPSLGRGDYEQYF. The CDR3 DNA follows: TGTGCCAGCTCACCCTCTCTCGGGAGAGGGGACTACGAGCAGTACTTC.

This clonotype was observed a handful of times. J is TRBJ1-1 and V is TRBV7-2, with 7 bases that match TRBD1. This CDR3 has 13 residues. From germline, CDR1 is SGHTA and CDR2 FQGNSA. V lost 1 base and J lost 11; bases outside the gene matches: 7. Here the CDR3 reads CASSLGDRESAFF. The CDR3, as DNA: TGTGCCAGCAGCTTAGGCGACAGGGAGAGCGCTTTCTTT.

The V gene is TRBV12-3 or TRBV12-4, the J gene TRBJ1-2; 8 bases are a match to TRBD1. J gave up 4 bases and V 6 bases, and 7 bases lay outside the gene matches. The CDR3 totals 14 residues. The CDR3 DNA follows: TGTGCCAGCAGGCAGACAGGGGTGGGCTATGGCTACACCTTC. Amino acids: CASRQTGVGYGYTF.

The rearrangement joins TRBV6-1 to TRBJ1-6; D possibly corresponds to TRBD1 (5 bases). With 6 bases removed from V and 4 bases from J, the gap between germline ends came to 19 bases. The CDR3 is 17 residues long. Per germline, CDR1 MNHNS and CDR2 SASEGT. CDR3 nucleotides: TGTGCCAGCAGGGGGAACGGGGCGGGAACTTATAATTCACCCCTCCACTTT. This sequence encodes CASRGNGAGTYNSPLHF.

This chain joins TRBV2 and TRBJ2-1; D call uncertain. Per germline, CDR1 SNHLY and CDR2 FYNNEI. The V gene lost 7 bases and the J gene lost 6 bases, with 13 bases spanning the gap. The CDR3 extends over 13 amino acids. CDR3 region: CASTEFLSNEQFF. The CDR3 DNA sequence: TGTGCCAGCACAGAGTTTCTGAGCAATGAGCAGTTCTTC.

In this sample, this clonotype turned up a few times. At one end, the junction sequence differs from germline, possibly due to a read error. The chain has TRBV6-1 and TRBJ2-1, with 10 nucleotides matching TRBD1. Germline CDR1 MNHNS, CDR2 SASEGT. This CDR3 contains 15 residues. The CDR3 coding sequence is TGTGCCAGCAGGACTGACAGGGGGCCGAACAATGACCAGTTCTTC. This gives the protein CASRTDRGPNNDQFF.

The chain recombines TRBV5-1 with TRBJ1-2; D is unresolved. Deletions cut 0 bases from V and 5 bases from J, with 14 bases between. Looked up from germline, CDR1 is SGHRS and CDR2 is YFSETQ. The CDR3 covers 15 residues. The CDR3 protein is CASSLAGTTFYGYTF. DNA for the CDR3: TGCGCCAGCAGCTTGGCCGGCACCACTTTTTATGGCTACACCTTC.

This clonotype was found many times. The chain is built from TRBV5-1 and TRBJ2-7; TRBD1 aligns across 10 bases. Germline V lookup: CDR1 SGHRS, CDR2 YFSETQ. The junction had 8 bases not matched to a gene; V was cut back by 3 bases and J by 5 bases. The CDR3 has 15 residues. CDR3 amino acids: CASSSATGGRDEQYF. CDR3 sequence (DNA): TGCGCCAGCAGCTCGGCGACAGGGGGCCGCGACGAGCAGTACTTC. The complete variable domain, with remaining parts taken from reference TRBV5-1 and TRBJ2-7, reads KAGVTQTPRYLIKTRGQQVTLSCSPISGHRSVSWYQQTPGQGLQFLFEYFSETQRNKGNFPGRFSGRQFSNSRSEMNVSTLELGDSALYLCASSSATGGRDEQYFGPGTRLTVT.

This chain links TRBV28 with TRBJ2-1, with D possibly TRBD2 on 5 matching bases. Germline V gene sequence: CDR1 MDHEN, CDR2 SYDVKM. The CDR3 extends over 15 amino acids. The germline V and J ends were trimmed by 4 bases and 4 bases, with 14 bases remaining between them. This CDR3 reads CASSSPPSGYNEQFF. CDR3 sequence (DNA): TGTGCCAGCAGTTCCCCCCCCTCGGGATACAATGAGCAGTTCTTC.

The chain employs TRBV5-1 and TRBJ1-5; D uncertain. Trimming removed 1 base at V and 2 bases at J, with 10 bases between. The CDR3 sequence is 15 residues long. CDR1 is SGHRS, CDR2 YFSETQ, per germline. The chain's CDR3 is CASSLSPRGNQPQHF. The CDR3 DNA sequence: TGCGCCAGCAGCTTGTCCCCGCGGGGCAATCAGCCCCAGCATTTT.

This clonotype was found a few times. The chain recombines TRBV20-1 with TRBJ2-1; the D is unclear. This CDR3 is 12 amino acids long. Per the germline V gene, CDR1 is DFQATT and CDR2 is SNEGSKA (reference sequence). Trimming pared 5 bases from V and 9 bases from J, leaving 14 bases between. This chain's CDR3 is CSASKGFGEQFF. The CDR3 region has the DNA TGCAGTGCTTCGAAGGGATTCGGTGAGCAGTTCTTC.

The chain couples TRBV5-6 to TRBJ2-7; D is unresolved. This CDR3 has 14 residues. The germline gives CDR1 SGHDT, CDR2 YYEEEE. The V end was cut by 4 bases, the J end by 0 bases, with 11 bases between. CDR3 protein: CASSLGYGSYEQYF. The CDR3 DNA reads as TGTGCCAGCAGCCTTGGTTACGGCTCCTACGAGCAGTACTTC.

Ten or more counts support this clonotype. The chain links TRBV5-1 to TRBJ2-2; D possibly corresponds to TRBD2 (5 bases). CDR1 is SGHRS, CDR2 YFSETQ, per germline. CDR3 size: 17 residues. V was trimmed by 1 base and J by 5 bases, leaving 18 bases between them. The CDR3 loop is CASSLSRSLRGTGELFF. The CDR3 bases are TGCGCCAGCAGCTTGTCTCGCAGCCTGCGAGGGACCGGGGAGCTGTTTTTT.